This TCR beta chain was captured in a study of Epstein–Barr virus B cells in breast cancer (dated by TCRdb to the early 2020s). Background for the entire study: Control T cells were grown by the rapid expansion method using irradiated PBMC feeders, soluble OKT3 and IL-2 around 190 U/ml, and were harvested roughly 10-13 days after stimulation. A single-patient case report examined whether EBV+ B cells infiltrating the tumor shape the T-cell receptor repertoire in triple-negative breast cancer.

The germline V gene yields MNHEY for CDR1 and SVGAGI for CDR2. V is cut by 6 bases and J by 5 bases, and the space between the germline ends is 16 bases. The CDR3 sequence holds 14 residues, the cysteine and phenylalanine included. Just the 42-base CDR3 DNA is kept, in frame starting at base 1. Overall results and qualifications from the work: All data came from one patient, described as a first proof of concept, and this single-patient design limits how far the findings can be generalized.

The method behind the library was 5' RACE. TCR libraries were constructed from RNA using the SMARTer Human TCR a/b Profiling Kit, with the full V(D)J regions of both alpha and beta chains captured. After amplification, libraries were cleaned up with AMPure XP beads and then validated using the DNA 1000 Kit on an Agilent 2100 Bioanalyzer. The libraries were sequenced on an Illumina MiSeq using the 600-cycle v3 reagent kit, which produced 2 x 300 bp paired-end reads. As for how the authors treated the data: Reads were processed using MiXCR and VDJTools, with non-productive clonotypes removed and clonotypes collapsed by CDR3 amino acid sequence before frequencies were recalculated. CDR3 sequences were matched against the McPAS-TCR database with a Levenshtein distance of 1 allowed, and UpSet plots were generated in R using UpSetR. TCRdb reprocessing: public reads trimmed at Q25 with fastp, clones called with MiXCR, in-frame beta chains kept. Merged by CDR3 protein, the rows form single entries marked with the most common genes and DNA. The V and J calls, along with clone size, are taken from TCRdb and not from the paper's own processing. Within this sample are about 410 distinct CDR3 sequences, with approximately 17% of them counted one time only. The top ten constitute around two thirds of the sample.

Using RNeasy Micro or Mini kits with on-column DNase digestion, RNA was isolated from 1e5 to 1e6 cultured T cells and then assessed on an Agilent 2100 Bioanalyzer. As to this clonotype: The antigen it recognizes is unknown. There are no base qualities to consult, and no much larger clone falls within one base.

This TCR derives from a woman aged 35 to 49 with triple-negative breast cancer. The sequence links TRBV6-5 to TRBJ2-5; too little of a D gene remains to name it. The sample comprised tumor-infiltrating lymphocytes expanded in culture. This receptor carries the CDR3 CASSPDNRIETQYF. The DNA sequence follows: TGTGCCAGCAGCCCCGACAACCGGATCGAGACCCAGTACTTC.